These 5 T cell receptor beta chains came from one sample sequenced in a study of technical replicates of blood from several donors. Clones were sequenced by immunoSEQ multiplex PCR, and TCRdb holds only the in-frame ones, with some missing. The sample holds about 75,000 clones; roughly 90% are singletons and the top ten take 0.42%. Material for sequencing was T cells isolated from PBMCs. These receptors were collected from a human donor in good health.

The CDR3 reads CASRRAVTTNEKLFF. The CDR3, as DNA: TGTGCCAGTAGGAGAGCGGTCACAACTAATGAAAAACTGTTTTTT. V usage is TRBV19 and J usage is TRBJ1-4; no clear D. V was clipped by 6 bases and J by 0 bases, with 11 bases between them. The CDR3 runs to 15 residues. CDR1 and CDR2 (germline): LNHDA, SQIVND (reference sequence).

This chain links TRBV5-1 with TRBJ1-1, with 7 bases fitting TRBD1. With V trimmed by 2 bases and J by 3 bases, 4 bases remained unmatched. From germline, CDR1 is SGHRS and CDR2 YFSETQ. The CDR3 totals 14 residues. As DNA, the CDR3 is TGCGCCAGCAGCTTTAACGACAGGGACACTGAAGCTTTCTTT. The encoded protein is CASSFNDRDTEAFF.

This chain joins TRBV29-1 and TRBJ2-7, with TRBD1 matching over 7 bases. V gave up 7 bases and J gave up 3 bases; unmatched junction bases: 6. CDR1 and CDR2 (germline): SQVTM, ANQGSEA. CDR3 length equals 12 residues. The CDR3 loop is CSAKGQFYEQYF. In DNA form, the CDR3 reads TGCAGCGCCAAGGGACAGTTCTACGAGCAGTACTTC.

This CDR3 reads CASSFNRAGYTF. The DNA for the CDR3 is TGTGCCAGCAGTTTTAACAGGGCTGGCTACACCTTC. The genes are TRBV6-5 and TRBJ1-2; possible D gene TRBD1, 6 bases. The CDR3 is made up of 12 amino acids. Deletions cut 4 bases from V and 7 bases from J, with 10 bases between. The germline V gene has CDR1 MNHEY and CDR2 SVGAGI.

A single count supports this clone. This chain links TRBV18 with TRBJ2-5; 8 bases line up with TRBD1. V shed 3 bases and J 4 bases; nucleotides not matched to a gene: 7. The germline gives CDR1 KGHSH, CDR2 LQKENI. This CDR3 region has 15 residues. CDR3 sequence reads: CASSPETGASETQYF. The CDR3 coding sequence is TGTGCCAGCTCACCGGAGACAGGGGCGTCAGAGACCCAGTACTTC.